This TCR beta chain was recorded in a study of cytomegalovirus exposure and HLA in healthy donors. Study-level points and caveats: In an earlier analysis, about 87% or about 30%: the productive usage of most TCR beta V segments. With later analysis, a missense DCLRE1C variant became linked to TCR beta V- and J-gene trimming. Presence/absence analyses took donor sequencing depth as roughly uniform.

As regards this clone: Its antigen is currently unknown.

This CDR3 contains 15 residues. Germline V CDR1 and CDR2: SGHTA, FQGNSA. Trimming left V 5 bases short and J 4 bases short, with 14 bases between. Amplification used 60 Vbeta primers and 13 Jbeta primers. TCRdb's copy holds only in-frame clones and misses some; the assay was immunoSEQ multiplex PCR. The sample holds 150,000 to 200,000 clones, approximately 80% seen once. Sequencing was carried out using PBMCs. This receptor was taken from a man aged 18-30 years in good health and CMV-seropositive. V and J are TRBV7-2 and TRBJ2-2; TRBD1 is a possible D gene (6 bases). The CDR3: CASSVTGNPTGELFF. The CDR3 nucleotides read TGTGCCAGCAGCGTTACAGGGAACCCCACCGGGGAGCTGTTTTTT. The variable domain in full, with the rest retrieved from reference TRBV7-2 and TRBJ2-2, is GAGVSQSPSNKVTEKGKDVELRCDPISGHTALYWYRQSLGQGLEFLIYFQGNSAPDKSGLPSDRFSAERTGGSVSTLTIQRTQQEDSAVYLCASSVTGNPTGELFFGEGSRLTVL.